The 20 T cell receptor beta chains listed next were all sequenced from one sample in a study of blood T cell repertoires in COVID-19. The assay was immunoSEQ multiplex PCR, and TCRdb's table has in-frame clones only and misses some. This sample has about 84,000 clones; about 82% occur once, and the top ten carry around 16%. Sample: peripheral blood. These TCRs come from a woman at least 80 years old with acute or convalescent COVID-19.

This rearrangement joins TRBV3-1 (or the pseudogene TRBV3-2) to TRBJ2-1; D is ambiguous. The V gene lost 4 bases and the J gene lost 6 bases, with 4 bases spanning the gap. Germline V gene sequence: CDR1 LGHDT, CDR2 YNNKEL (reference sequence). The length of the CDR3 is 11 residues. The CDR3 DNA sequence: TGTGCCAGCAGCCTCTCCAATGAGCAGTTCTTC. Its translation is CASSLSNEQFF.

The chain is built from TRBV6-4 and TRBJ2-2, with TRBD1 matching over 7 bases. The CDR3 is 16 amino acids. V gave up 5 bases and J gave up 1 base; unmatched junction bases: 7. Germline V gene lookup returns CDR1 MRHNA and CDR2 SNTAGT. CDR3: CASSLQGGLNTGELFF. The DNA for the CDR3 is TGTGCCAGCAGTCTTCAAGGGGGCCTGAACACCGGGGAGCTGTTTTTT.

The rearrangement links TRBV5-5 to TRBJ1-3, with D perhaps matching TRBD1 (5 bases). The CDR3 is 15 amino acids. Germline CDR1 SGHKS, CDR2 YYEKEE (reference sequence). V lost 6 bases, J lost 4 bases, and 17 bases lay in between. In nucleotides, the CDR3 is TGTGCCAGCAACCGGGGGGACGGCCTAGGAAACACCATATATTTT. Translation gives CASNRGDGLGNTIYF. Looking up the rest from reference TRBV5-5 and TRBJ1-3 gives the full variable domain: DAGVTQSPTHLIKTRGQQVTLRCSPISGHKSVSWYQQVLGQGPQFIFQYYEKEERGRGNFPDRFSARQFPNYSSELNVNALLLGDSALYLCASNRGDGLGNTIYFGEGSWLTVV.

The chain employs TRBV9 and TRBJ2-1; the D gene is possibly TRBD1 (5 bases). This CDR3 comprises 13 residues. Germline-derived CDR1 and CDR2 are SGDLS and YYNGEE. The V gene lost 4 bases and the J gene lost 5 bases, with 10 bases spanning the gap. CDR3 bases: TGTGCCAGCAGCACCCGACAGAACAATGAGCAGTTCTTC. It encodes CASSTRQNNEQFF.

The J gene is TRBJ2-5, the V gene TRBV19; the D gene is possibly TRBD2 (6 bases). Germline CDR1 is LNHDA and CDR2 is SQIVND (reference sequence). This CDR3 has 15 amino acids. V lost 5 bases and J lost 5, with 18 bases in between. The CDR3 bases are TGTGCCAGTAGTGTCGGATGGCGGGGAGAGGAGACCCAGTACTTC. Its protein product is CASSVGWRGEETQYF.

This clone was found a few times. The V and J genes are TRBV6-6 and TRBJ1-5, with TRBD1 identical over 8 bases. The trim removed 6 bases at V and 2 bases at J, leaving 9 bases unmatched. The CDR3 spans 16 residues. CDR1 is MNHNY, CDR2 SVGAGI, per germline (reference sequence). In DNA form, the CDR3 reads TGTGCCAGCAGCTTATTCAGGGGGCAGGGCAATCAGCCCCAGCATTTT. It is translated as CASSLFRGQGNQPQHF.

The chain combines TRBV11-2 with TRBJ2-7; 10 bases match TRBD2. There are 16 residues in the CDR3. The germline V gene encodes CDR1 SGHAT and CDR2 FQNNGV. The V segment lost 4 bases and the J segment 2 bases; nucleotides outside the gene matches: 8. The CDR3 loop is CASSSAGGGEAYEQYF. In DNA form, the CDR3 reads TGTGCCAGCAGCTCAGCGGGAGGGGGGGAAGCCTACGAGCAGTACTTC.

The J gene is TRBJ2-3, the V gene TRBV4-1, with TRBD1 matching 7 bases. With V trimmed by 4 bases and J by 2 bases, 12 bases remained unmatched. The CDR3 contains 17 residues. The germline gives CDR1 MGHRA, CDR2 YSYEKL. The CDR3 region is CASSLTRGQRLTDTQYF. The DNA of the CDR3 is TGCGCCAGCAGCCTGACTCGGGGACAGAGACTCACAGATACGCAGTATTTT.

The chain links TRBV28 to TRBJ2-5, with 8 positions matching TRBD1. V shed 2 bases and J 3 bases; nucleotides not matched to a gene: 11. The CDR3 sequence is 17 residues long. Germline CDR1 MDHEN, CDR2 SYDVKM. CDR3 region: CASSLRPDRAAKETQYF. The CDR3 DNA sequence: TGTGCCAGCAGTTTAAGGCCGGACAGGGCAGCAAAAGAGACCCAGTACTTC. Full variable domain (missing parts from reference TRBV28 and TRBJ2-5): DVKVTQSSRYLVKRTGEKVFLECVQDMDHENMFWYRQDPGLGLRLIYFSYDVKMKEKGDIPEGYSVSREKKERFSLILESASTNQTSMYLCASSLRPDRAAKETQYFGPGTRLLVL.

This chain links TRBV4-1 with TRBJ1-2, with D tentatively TRBD1 (5 bases). The CDR3 has 15 residues. Per germline, CDR1 MGHRA and CDR2 YSYEKL. V lost 5 bases and J 8 bases, leaving 21 bases between the germline ends. CDR3 amino acids: CASSETPGLNRGYTF. The CDR3 DNA follows: TGCGCCAGCAGCGAGACCCCGGGACTTAATCGAGGCTACACCTTC.

The chain recombines TRBV6-6 with TRBJ2-7; the D gene is possibly TRBD1 (6 bases). V was clipped by 6 bases and J by 3 bases, with 15 bases between them. Germline V lookup: CDR1 MNHNY, CDR2 SVGAGI (reference sequence). The CDR3 is 14 residues long. CDR3 in amino acids: CASRQGMVVYEQYF. In nucleotides, the CDR3 is TGTGCCAGCAGACAGGGAATGGTGGTCTACGAGCAGTACTTC.

Here the CDR3 DNA reads TGTGCCAGCAGCGTAGGCGCGGGGAGAGTTTACGAGCAGTACTTC. Translating gives CASSVGAGRVYEQYF. The chain couples TRBV9 to TRBJ2-7, with D possibly TRBD2 on 6 matching bases. V dropped 0 bases and J dropped 4 bases, with 14 bases sitting between them. The CDR3 sequence is 15 residues long. Germline V gene sequence: CDR1 SGDLS, CDR2 YYNGEE. The full variable domain, in which reference TRBV9 and TRBJ2-7 provide the parts outside the CDR3, is DSGVTQTPKHLITATGQRVTLRCSPRSGDLSVYWYQQSLDQGLQFLIQYYNGEERAKGNILERFSAQQFPDLHSELNLSSLELGDSALYFCASSVGAGRVYEQYFGPGTRLTVT.

This clone has only one observation. CDR3 sequence (DNA): TGTGCCAGCAGTGTGGAGGCGTTCGCCCTCCACTTT. Protein: CASSVEAFALHF. The chain carries TRBV2 and TRBJ1-6; D gene unclear. The V gene's germline CDR1 is SNHLY and CDR2 FYNNEI. V was clipped by 4 bases and J by 14 bases, with 12 bases between them. The CDR3 is 12 residues long.

As regards this clone: This CDR3 is also generated by other DNA sequences in the sample. The V gene is TRBV7-9, the J gene TRBJ2-7, with D possibly being TRBD1 (6 bases). The CDR3 consists of 15 residues. Germline lookup yields CDR1 SEHNR and CDR2 FQNEAQ (reference sequence). Trimming cost V 3 bases and J 0 bases, with 12 bases left between them. The CDR3, as DNA: TGTGCCAGCAGCTTTTACAGGGATAGCTCCTACGAGCAGTACTTC. As protein: CASSFYRDSSYEQYF.

As DNA, the CDR3 is TGTGCCAGCTCACCCTGGGACAGGGAGCGTGAAGCTTTCTTT. Amino acids: CASSPWDREREAFF. The genes are TRBV18 and TRBJ1-1, with 9 positions matching TRBD1. J gave up 7 bases and V 3 bases, and 6 bases lay outside the gene matches. The CDR3 is 14 residues long. Looked up from germline, CDR1 is KGHSH and CDR2 is LQKENI.

The rearrangement links TRBV6-5 to TRBJ2-7, with D unclear. V shed 8 bases and J shed 3 bases, with 11 bases lying between them. Germline V gene lookup returns CDR1 MNHEY and CDR2 SVGAGI. The CDR3 covers 12 residues. DNA of the CDR3: TGTGCCAGCCGGAGTGGGTACTACGAGCAGTACTTC. Translating gives CASRSGYYEQYF.

The gene calls are TRBV9 and TRBJ2-3; 10 bases map to TRBD2. This CDR3 spans 19 amino acids. V dropped 4 bases and J dropped 5; count of bases not matched to a gene: 19. From germline, CDR1 is SGDLS and CDR2 YYNGEE. CDR3 DNA: TGTGCCAGCAGCCAAGGGCGTTGGTTCGGGACTAGCGATCAAGATACGCAGTATTTT. Amino acid sequence: CASSQGRWFGTSDQDTQYF.

Written as DNA, the CDR3 is TGTGCCAGCAGTCTCCTGGACAAGCTCACCGGGGAGCTGTTTTTT. Translating it yields CASSLLDKLTGELFF. This chain connects TRBV6-5 to TRBJ2-2, with D tentatively TRBD1 (5 bases). Germline lookup yields CDR1 MNHEY and CDR2 SVGAGI. The ends were cut back, 5 bases at V and 4 bases at J, with 14 bases in the middle. The CDR3 spans 15 residues.

This clone was counted ten times or more. The DNA of the CDR3 is TGTGCCAGCAGTTTGCCGACGAACAGGAACAATCAGCCCCAGCATTTT. Translated, it gives CASSLPTNRNNQPQHF. The genes are TRBV28 and TRBJ1-5; tentatively, D is TRBD1 (5 bases). The CDR3 contains 16 residues. Trimming shortened V by 3 bases and J by 3 bases, and 15 bases separated the two germline ends. The germline V gene has CDR1 MDHEN and CDR2 SYDVKM.

V gene TRBV6-5 combines with J gene TRBJ1-6; the D is unclear. V was cut by 5 bases and J by 3 bases, with 8 bases left in between. CDR3 length: 14 residues. Germline CDR1 reads MNHEY; CDR2 reads SVGAGI. In nucleotides, the CDR3 is TGTGCCAGCAGTCAGGATTTCTATAATTCACCCCTCCACTTT. This codes for CASSQDFYNSPLHF.